The entry that follows covers one T cell receptor beta chain sequence. The table came from immunoSEQ multiplex PCR; TCRdb's copy has only in-frame clones and leaves some out. The sample holds 15,000 to 20,000 clones, about 69% seen once. The treatment is: randomized to nivolumab then ipilimumab (arm A) or the reverse (arm B). DNA-damaging chemotherapy had not been given to any patient beforehand. Live CD3+CD8+ CD19− CD56− cells were sorted from PBMCs. The germline CDR1 and CDR2 sequences are SEHNR and FQNEAQ (reference sequence). Unmatched junction bases numbered 14, after V lost 2 bases and J lost 5 bases. The CDR3 has 19 residues. This sample is part of a study of sequential checkpoint blockade in melanoma. Study background: Randomization was 1:1 between first-line nivolumab→ipilimumab and ipilimumab→nivolumab. Maintenance nivolumab came after either treatment sequence.

This clonotype originated in a human donor with melanoma. The chain combines TRBV7-9 with TRBJ2-2; 10 nucleotides align to TRBD1. The input for sequencing was CD8+ T cells sorted from blood (inferred from file names), taken from a patient given nivolumab and ipilimumab in sequence. The DNA for the CDR3 is TGTGCCAGCAGCTTAAGGACCGGGACAGGGGTGGTTAAAACCGGGGAGCTGTTTTTT. As protein: CASSLRTGTGVVKTGELFF.